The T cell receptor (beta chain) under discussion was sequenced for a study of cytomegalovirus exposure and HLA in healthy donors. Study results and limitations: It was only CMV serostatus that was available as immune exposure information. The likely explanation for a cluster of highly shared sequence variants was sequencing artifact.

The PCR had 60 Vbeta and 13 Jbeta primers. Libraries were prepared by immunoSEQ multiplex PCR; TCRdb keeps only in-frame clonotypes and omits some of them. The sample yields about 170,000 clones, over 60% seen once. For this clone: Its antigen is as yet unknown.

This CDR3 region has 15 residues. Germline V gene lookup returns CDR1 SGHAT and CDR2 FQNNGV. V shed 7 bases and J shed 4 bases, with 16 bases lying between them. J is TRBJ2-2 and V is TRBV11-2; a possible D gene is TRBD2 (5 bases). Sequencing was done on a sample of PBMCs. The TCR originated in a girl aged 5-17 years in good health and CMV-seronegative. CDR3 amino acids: CASTGVVRSTGELFF. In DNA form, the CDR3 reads TGTGCCAGCACCGGGGTTGTTCGGAGCACCGGGGAGCTGTTTTTT.